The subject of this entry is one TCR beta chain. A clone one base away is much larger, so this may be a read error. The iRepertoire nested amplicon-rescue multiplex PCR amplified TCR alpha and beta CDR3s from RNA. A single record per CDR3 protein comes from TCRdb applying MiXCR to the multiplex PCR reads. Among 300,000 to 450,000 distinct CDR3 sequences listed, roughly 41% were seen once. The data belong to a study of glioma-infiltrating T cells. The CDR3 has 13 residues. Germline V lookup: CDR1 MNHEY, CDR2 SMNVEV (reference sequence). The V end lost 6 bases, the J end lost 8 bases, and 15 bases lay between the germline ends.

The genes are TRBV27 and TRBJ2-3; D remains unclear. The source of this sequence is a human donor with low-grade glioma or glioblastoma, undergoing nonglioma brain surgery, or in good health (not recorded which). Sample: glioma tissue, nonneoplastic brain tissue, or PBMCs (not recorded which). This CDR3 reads CASSFNFVGTQYF. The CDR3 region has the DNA TGTGCCAGCAGCTTCAATTTTGTGGGTACGCAGTATTTT.